What follows is one T cell receptor beta chain and its context. Its specific antigen is unknown. Qualities for individual bases were not recorded, and no much larger clone is one base off. The data were obtained in a study of radiotherapy plus CTLA-4 blockade in lung cancer listed by TCRdb under 2018. About the investigation overall: Objective responses were observed in 18% of enrolled patients, and disease control was achieved in less than 35%.

Broad study findings and their caveats: After treatment with radiotherapy and ipilimumab, TCR clones that originated in tumors expanded in peripheral blood. The strongest predictors of response, as reported, were early dynamic changes in blood T cell clones along with a rise in serum interferon-beta after radiation.

Focal radiation therapy combined with CTLA-4 blockade (ipilimumab) was tested in patients with chemo-refractory metastatic non-small-cell lung cancer. The library was built by means of the immunoSEQ multiplex PCR assay. The table comes from immuneACCESS by way of TCRdb, which keeps in-frame sequences with V and J called. Part of the clones is missing from these tables; in studies checked, under half for an unresolved V gene and the rest for unknown reasons. Present in this sample are about 18,000 clones, more than 70% of which were seen just once. The ten largest clones represent around 22% of the sample. Inclusive of the bounding cysteine and phenylalanine, the CDR3 is 16 residues long. Only the CDR3 region is kept as DNA, spanning 48 bases read in frame from base 1. From the germline V gene, CDR1 is LGHNA and CDR2 is YSLEER. V lost 1 base and J lost 2 bases; the stretch between them is 14 bases long.

Here the chain combines TRBV4-3 and TRBJ1-2, with a tentative D gene TRBD1 over 6 matching bases. The TCR was taken from a human donor with non-small cell lung cancer whose response to radiotherapy plus ipilimumab could not be evaluated. The specimen comprised peripheral blood, sampled from a patient treated with radiotherapy plus ipilimumab. The sequenced DNA: TGCGCCAGCAGCCAAGCTCTGGCAGGGGACAACTATGGCTACACCTTC. Its protein reads: CASSQALAGDNYGYTF.